This T cell receptor (beta chain) emerged from a study of Ad26.COV2.S vaccination and SARS-CoV-2 variants. Clones were read by immunoSEQ multiplex PCR, and TCRdb kept only the in-frame ones, dropping some. The sample has about 390,000 clones; around 85% are singletons. The study's findings and limits: Vaccinees reportedly had broad spike-specific CD8+ and CD4+ T cell responses.

A word on this clone: Its antigen is not identified.

Treatment of the sample: around 19 received Ad26.COV2.S at low or high dose, single or two shots; about 5 received placebo; per-sample allocation not given. Repertoires come from day 63 after the first vaccine or placebo injection. An adult donor aged 18-55 years was enrolled in Boston. The CDR3 has 14 residues. The V end was cut by 4 bases, the J end by 7 bases, with 17 bases between. Per germline, CDR1 SGHDT and CDR2 YYEEEE. The chain employs TRBV5-6 and TRBJ1-2; D perhaps matches TRBD1 (5 bases). The specimen comprised peripheral blood, sampled in a trial of Ad26.COV2.S vaccine versus placebo. The clonotype originates from a person between 18 and 59 years old who received the Ad26.COV2.S COVID-19 vaccine or a placebo. CDR3: CASSTSSGGGGYTF. In nucleotides, the CDR3 is TGTGCCAGCAGCACGAGTTCGGGGGGAGGTGGCTACACCTTC.